The clone carrying this T cell receptor (beta chain) was detected a few times. The antigen remains unidentified. This record comes from a study of T-cell reconstitution after alpha-beta-depleted transplantation in children. Preparation of the TCRbeta library used unique molecular identifiers. TCRdb reprocessed the PCR reads via MiXCR and lists one record per CDR3 protein. The table records 250,000 to 400,000 distinct CDR3 sequences, 20% to 30% of them present only once. V was shortened by 0 bases and J by 5 bases, with 11 bases between the two germline ends. Germline CDR1 SGHRS, CDR2 YFSETQ. The CDR3 length is 14 residues. Findings and caveats of the study: Diversity of TCRbeta at day 60 was high in some patients, arising from surviving recipient T cells and thymic progenitors. A year post-transplant, T-cell counts and diversity derived mostly from newly produced T cells. It was reported that alpha-beta T cells came from several hundred expanded graft clones (about two months after transplant).

This TCR was recovered from a male patient aged 10 to 17 who had a stem cell transplant for acute lymphoblastic leukemia, so the T cells may come from the graft donor. Here the sequenced sample was PBMCs, mostly from graft donor cells, taken 180 days after TCRalphabeta/CD19-depleted stem cell transplant. The V gene is TRBV5-1, the J gene TRBJ2-5; D is unclear. CDR3 loop: CASSLGSPRETQYF. CDR3 nucleotide sequence: TGCGCCAGCAGCTTGGGCAGTCCAAGGGAGACCCAGTACTTC.